A selection of T cell receptor beta chains follows, all from one sample in a study of cytomegalovirus exposure and HLA in healthy donors. Repertoires were generated with immunoSEQ multiplex PCR, while TCRdb's copy carries only in-frame clones and drops some. The sample lists 95,000 to 100,000 clones; about 80% were seen once. Sequencing used PBMCs. These receptors were obtained from a man aged 35-49 years in good health and CMV-seronegative. CDR3s include the opening cysteine and the closing phenylalanine or tryptophan. The D gene is left open where the match is weak. Size tells how often a clone was seen (once, few, many) or the class of an expanded clone, and some rows leave it out.

size | J | V | D | DNA | CDR3
NA | TRBJ2-7 | TRBV19 | TRBD1 | TGTGCCAGTAGTATGGGGACAGGGAATAACTACGAGCAGTACTTC | CASSMGTGNNYEQYF
NA | TRBJ1-6 | TRBV6-1 | TRBD1 | TGTGCCAGCAGTGATCCGGGACAGGGGAATTCACCCCTCCACTTT | CASSDPGQGNSPLHF
NA | TRBJ1-1 | TRBV4-1 | TRBD1 | TGCGCCAGCAGCGAAAACAGGGGACTCCTGAACACTGAAGCTTTCTTT | CASSENRGLLNTEAFF
NA | TRBJ1-4 | TRBV27 | TRBD1 | TGTGCCAGCAGTCGCAGAGGGACAGGGGAAAAACTGTTTTTT | CASSRRGTGEKLFF
few | TRBJ1-6 | TRBV7-2 | TRBD1 | TGTGCCAGCAGCCCTTCACAGGGGACGGCAAATTCACCCCTCCACTTT | CASSPSQGTANSPLHF
NA | TRBJ2-1 | TRBV10-2 | NA | TGCGCCAGCAGTGAGTTGGGGGCAGTCGGGCAGTTCTTC | CASSELGAVGQFF
once | TRBJ2-1 | TRBV6-5 | TRBD2 | TGTGCCAGCACACCAATGGGGGGGTTTCTTAATGAGCAGTTCTTC | CASTPMGGFLNEQFF
once | TRBJ1-4 | TRBV30 | NA | TGTGCCTGGAGTGTCGGGGGAGCTAATGAAAAACTGTTTTTT | CAWSVGGANEKLFF
NA | TRBJ1-2 | TRBV29-1 | NA | TGCAGCGTTCAGGCAGCCCTGGAAACTCCCTTC | CSVQAALETPF
once | TRBJ1-1 | TRBV5-1 | NA | TGCGCCAGCAGCTTGGACTTAACTCCTGAAGCTTTCTTT | CASSLDLTPEAFF
NA | TRBJ1-5 | TRBV2 | TRBD1 | TGTGCCAGCAGCCCCGGGACAGGGTCGGGGCAGCCCCAGCATTTT | CASSPGTGSGQPQHF